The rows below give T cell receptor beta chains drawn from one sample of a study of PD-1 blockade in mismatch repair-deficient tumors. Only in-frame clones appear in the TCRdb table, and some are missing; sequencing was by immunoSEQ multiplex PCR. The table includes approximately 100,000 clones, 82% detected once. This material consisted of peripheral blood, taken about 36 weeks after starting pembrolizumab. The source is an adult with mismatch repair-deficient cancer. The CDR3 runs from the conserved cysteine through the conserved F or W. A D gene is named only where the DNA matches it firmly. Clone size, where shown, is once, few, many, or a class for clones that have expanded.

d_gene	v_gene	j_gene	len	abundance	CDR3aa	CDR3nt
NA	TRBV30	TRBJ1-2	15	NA	CAWSVRIGGTYGYTF	TGTGCCTGGAGTGTACGTATAGGGGGTACCTATGGCTACACCTTC
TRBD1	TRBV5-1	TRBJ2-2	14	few	CASSWDSNTGELFF	TGCGCCAGCAGCTGGGACAGTAACACCGGGGAGCTGTTTTTT
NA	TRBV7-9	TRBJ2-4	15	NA	CASSLAWGIEDIQYF	TGTGCCAGCAGCTTAGCGTGGGGGATTGAGGACATTCAGTACTTC
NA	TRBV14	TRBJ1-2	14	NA	CASSQFRERNGYTF	TGTGCCAGCAGCCAATTCAGGGAAAGAAATGGCTACACCTTC
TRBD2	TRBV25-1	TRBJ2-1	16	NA	CASSVRGLAGVHEQFF	TGTGCCAGCAGTGTGAGAGGACTAGCGGGAGTACACGAGCAGTTCTTC
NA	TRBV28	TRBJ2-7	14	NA	CASTPGDFFYEQYF	TGTGCCAGTACTCCAGGGGACTTCTTCTACGAGCAGTACTTC
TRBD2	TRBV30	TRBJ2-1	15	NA	CAWNLAGGPLNEQFF	TGTGCCTGGAACTTAGCGGGAGGGCCCCTCAATGAGCAGTTCTTC
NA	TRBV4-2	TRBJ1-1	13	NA	CASSQRMNTEAFF	TGTGCCAGCAGCCAGAGGATGAACACTGAAGCTTTCTTT
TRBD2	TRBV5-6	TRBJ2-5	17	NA	CASSLRGGLAGKGTQYF	TGTGCCAGCAGCTTACGGGGTGGACTAGCAGGGAAGGGGACCCAGTACTTC
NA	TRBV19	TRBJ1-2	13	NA	CASSPTGPNGYTF	TGTGCCAGTAGCCCTACAGGGCCCAATGGCTACACCTTC
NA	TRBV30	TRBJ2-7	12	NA	CAWSEVFGEQYF	TGTGCCTGGAGTGAAGTTTTCGGCGAGCAGTACTTC
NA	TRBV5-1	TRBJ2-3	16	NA	CASSLEYGTSTDTQYF	TGCGCCAGCAGCTTGGAATACGGTACTAGCACAGATACGCAGTATTTT
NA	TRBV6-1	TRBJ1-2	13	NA	CATLEESNYGYTF	TGTGCCACCCTCGAGGAATCTAACTATGGCTACACCTTC
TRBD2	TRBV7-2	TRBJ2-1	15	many	CASSSVREFTNEQFF	TGTGCCAGCAGTTCAGTGCGGGAGTTCACGAATGAGCAGTTCTTC
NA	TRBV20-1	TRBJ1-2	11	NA	CSARDLYGYTF	TGCAGTGCTAGAGATCTGTACGGCTACACCTTC
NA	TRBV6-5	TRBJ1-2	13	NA	CASSLGQNYGYTF	TGTGCCAGCAGCCTCGGACAGAACTATGGCTACACCTTC
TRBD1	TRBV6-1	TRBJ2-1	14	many	CASSGGTGGNEQFF	TGTGCCAGCAGTGGGGGGACAGGGGGCAATGAGCAGTTCTTC
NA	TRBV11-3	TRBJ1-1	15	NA	CASSLGVTVNTEAFF	TGTGCCAGCAGCTTAGGAGTAACGGTGAACACTGAAGCTTTCTTT